What follows are 24 T cell receptor beta chains derived from one specimen sequenced in a study of identifying expanded T cells in peripheral blood. TCRdb's copy holds only in-frame clones and misses some; the assay was immunoSEQ multiplex PCR. The table lists around 85,000 clones, about 89% of them singletons, with approximately 3% in the top ten. Material: blood. All receptors come from a person aged 18 to 70 in good health.

Worth noting for this clone: At the DNA level, this CDR3 is encoded by other sequences in the same sample as well. This rearrangement joins TRBV19 to TRBJ2-3; tentatively, D is TRBD1 or TRBD2 (5 bases each). Germline assignment: CDR1 LNHDA and CDR2 SQIVND (reference sequence). Trimming left V 3 bases short and J 0 bases short, with 7 bases between. This CDR3 is 14 amino acids long. CDR3 DNA: TGTGCCAGTAGTATCGGGGCAAGCACAGATACGCAGTATTTT. Its translation: CASSIGASTDTQYF.

The chain joins TRBV4-3 to TRBJ2-7; D may be TRBD1 (6 bases). Per the germline V gene, CDR1 is LGHNA and CDR2 is YSLEER. CDR3 length: 16 amino acids. V was pared by 3 bases and J by 3 bases, with 18 bases between. CDR3 coding DNA: TGCGCCAGCAGCCAGGATCAGGGGACGGACTTCTACGAGCAGTACTTC. It specifies CASSQDQGTDFYEQYF.

This sequence joins TRBV2 and TRBJ2-4, with D perhaps TRBD1 or TRBD2 (5 bases each). V lost 2 bases and J 0 bases, leaving 20 bases between the germline ends. CDR3 length: 19 amino acids. The germline V gene encodes CDR1 SNHLY and CDR2 FYNNEI. This chain's CDR3 is CASSEPRSLGELAKNIQYF. CDR3 DNA sequence: TGTGCCAGCAGTGAACCGCGGAGCTTGGGGGAACTAGCCAAAAACATTCAGTACTTC.

The rearrangement links TRBV9 to TRBJ1-2; D is undetermined. Germline lookup yields CDR1 SGDLS and CDR2 YYNGEE. This CDR3 spans 14 amino acids. The V end was cut by 4 bases, the J end by 1 base, with 11 bases between. In DNA, the CDR3 is TGTGCCAGCAGCCCCCGCGGGATTAACTATGGCTACACCTTC. Amino acids: CASSPRGINYGYTF.

The chain is built from TRBV11-2 and TRBJ2-6; D gene unclear. CDR1 and CDR2 (germline): SGHAT, FQNNGV. V lost 5 bases and J 1 base, leaving 12 bases between the germline ends. CDR3 length: 16 residues. The CDR3 here is CASSPPGRSGANVLTF. The CDR3 nucleotides are TGTGCCAGCAGCCCCCCCGGGCGTTCTGGGGCCAACGTCCTGACTTTC.

The CDR3 sequence: CASKHGTGGFNGYTF. The CDR3 nucleotides read TGTGCCAGCAAACACGGGACAGGGGGCTTTAATGGCTACACCTTC. This rearrangement joins TRBV6-1 to TRBJ1-2, with TRBD1 matching over 12 bases. CDR1 is MNHNS and CDR2 is SASEGT in the germline V gene. Germline trimming cut 7 bases from V and 6 bases from J; bases unmatched to any gene: 9. The CDR3 is 15 residues long.

A single count supports this clone. The chain links TRBV11-2 to TRBJ2-5; D gene ambiguous. The CDR3 totals 15 residues. The germline V gene encodes CDR1 SGHAT and CDR2 FQNNGV. V shed 1 base and J shed 5 bases, with 14 bases lying between them. In nucleotides, the CDR3 is TGTGCCAGCAGCTTAGTCCCTGAGTCCGGGGAGACCCAGTACTTC. This codes for CASSLVPESGETQYF.

V gene TRBV5-4 combines with J gene TRBJ1-1; no clear D gene. Germline V gives CDR1 SGHNT, CDR2 YYREEE (reference sequence). The germline V and J ends were trimmed by 0 bases and 5 bases, with 14 bases remaining between them. The CDR3 spans 15 residues. The chain's CDR3 is CASSLEKGVGTEAFF. The CDR3 coding sequence is TGTGCCAGCAGCTTGGAAAAGGGAGTTGGGACTGAAGCTTTCTTT.

CDR3 loop: CASSRDKLITGQTEAFF. The CDR3 DNA sequence: TGTGCCAGCAGCCGCGATAAACTGATAACAGGGCAAACTGAAGCTTTCTTT. The rearrangement joins TRBV5-8 to TRBJ1-1; D possibly corresponds to TRBD1 (6 bases). V lost 4 bases and J lost 5, with 24 bases in between. This CDR3 spans 17 amino acids. Germline V gene sequence: CDR1 SGHTS, CDR2 YDEGEE. Full variable domain (rest looked up from reference TRBV5-8 and TRBJ1-1): EAGVTQSPTHLIKTRGQQATLRCSPISGHTSVYWYQQALGLGLQFLLWYDEGEERNRGNFPPRFSGRQFPNYSSELNVNALELEDSALYLCASSRDKLITGQTEAFFGQGTRLTVV.

This sequence joins TRBV4-1 and TRBJ1-1, with 11 bases that match TRBD1. The junction had 6 bases not matched to a gene; V was cut back by 4 bases and J by 5 bases. The CDR3 contains 15 residues. Germline CDR1 and CDR2: MGHRA and YSYEKL. DNA of the CDR3: TGCGCCAGCAGCCTAGGACAGGGGGCGGGAACTGAAGCTTTCTTT. Its translation is CASSLGQGAGTEAFF.

This clone appeared a single time. The rearrangement uses TRBV10-2 and TRBJ1-2; D not resolved. V was trimmed by 6 bases and J by 3 bases, leaving 8 bases between them. CDR1 WSHSY and CDR2 SAAADI come from the germline V gene. The CDR3 has 12 amino acids. CDR3 coding DNA: TGCGCCAGCAGGGAGATGGACTATGGCTACACCTTC. Protein: CASREMDYGYTF.

This clone was picked up one time. The chain joins TRBV4-1 to TRBJ2-5; 14 bases are shared with TRBD2. V shed 4 bases and J 2 bases; nucleotides not matched to a gene: 12. Germline loops: CDR1 MGHRA, CDR2 YSYEKL. The CDR3 consists of 19 residues. The CDR3 bases are TGCGCCAGCAGCCGCTCGGGACTAGCGGGAGTGGGGGGACAAGAGACCCAGTACTTC. This translates into CASSRSGLAGVGGQETQYF.

This chain joins TRBV30 and TRBJ2-7; D remains ambiguous. Germline assignment: CDR1 GTSNPN and CDR2 SVGIG (reference sequence). Trimming pared 0 bases from V and 6 bases from J, leaving 21 bases between. This CDR3 comprises 16 residues. The CDR3 DNA sequence: TGTGCCTGGAGTGTAGGGTGGGCAGGCGCACCTTCCGAGCAGTACTTC. Translation gives CAWSVGWAGAPSEQYF.

The chain employs TRBV10-3 and TRBJ2-7; D is undetermined. Trimming removed 8 bases at V and 5 bases at J, with 10 bases between. This CDR3 is built from 11 residues. The V gene's germline CDR1 is ENHRY and CDR2 SYGVKD. The DNA of the CDR3 is TGTGCCATCGGGGAAAGCCACGAGCAGTACTTC. Translated: CAIGESHEQYF.

V is TRBV18 and J is TRBJ2-7, with TRBD1 matching 10 bases. The CDR3 contains 14 residues. The germline V gene encodes CDR1 KGHSH and CDR2 LQKENI. V lost 6 bases and J lost 2; bases outside the gene matches: 4. CDR3 loop: CASSGQGKTYEQYF. CDR3 bases: TGTGCCAGCTCGGGACAGGGGAAGACCTACGAGCAGTACTTC.

The chain recombines TRBV29-1 with TRBJ2-7; TRBD1 agrees at 7 bases. After removal of 7 bases from V and 1 base from J, the junction contained 19 bases not matched to a gene. The CDR3 sequence is 17 residues long. Germline assignment: CDR1 SQVTM and CDR2 ANQGSEA. Here the CDR3 reads CSAVDSIRPDRSYEQYF. CDR3 bases: TGCAGCGCCGTCGACAGCATACGACCGGACAGGTCCTACGAGCAGTACTTC.

The V gene is TRBV7-8, the J gene TRBJ1-3; D not certain. V was clipped by 1 base and J by 0 bases, with 10 bases between them. The CDR3 extends over 16 amino acids. CDR1 SGHVS and CDR2 FQNEAQ come from the germline V gene. The CDR3 DNA follows: TGTGCCAGCAGCTTAGGGGAGGTCCGCTCTGGAAACACCATATATTTT. This codes for CASSLGEVRSGNTIYF.

This clone came up a few times. The genes are TRBV29-1 and TRBJ1-1, with D tentatively TRBD1 (5 bases). Looked up from germline, CDR1 is SQVTM and CDR2 is ANQGSEA. Trimming took 5 bases from V and 4 from J, leaving 14 bases between them. The length of the CDR3 is 13 residues. The CDR3 bases are TGCAGCGTTCACCAGGGAGGTGGCACTGAAGCTTTCTTT. Translated, it gives CSVHQGGGTEAFF.

This sequence joins TRBV28 and TRBJ2-7; TRBD2 aligns across 9 bases. The ends lost 5 bases at V and 4 bases at J; junction bases unmatched: 6. Germline V gives CDR1 MDHEN, CDR2 SYDVKM. The CDR3 consists of 14 residues. DNA for the CDR3: TGTGCCAGCAGTACAGCGGGAGGTTCTTACGAGCAGTACTTC. Translated: CASSTAGGSYEQYF.

The V gene is TRBV19, the J gene TRBJ1-5; unclear D gene. This CDR3 region has 15 residues. The germline gives CDR1 LNHDA, CDR2 SQIVND (reference sequence). Trimming cost V 6 bases and J 9 bases, with 21 bases left between them. The CDR3 is CASRPRTGKMGPQHF. The CDR3 DNA is TGTGCCAGTAGACCCCGGACGGGGAAGATGGGGCCCCAGCATTTT.

V gene TRBV6-5 combines with J gene TRBJ2-7, with 12 bases matching TRBD1. The J segment lost 5 bases and the V segment lost 4 bases, leaving 9 bases of the junction unmatched. Germline assignment: CDR1 MNHEY and CDR2 SVGAGI. The CDR3 runs 16 residues. The CDR3 region is CASSSTPGQGANEQYF. The CDR3 region has the DNA TGTGCCAGCAGTTCAACTCCGGGACAGGGGGCGAACGAGCAGTACTTC.

A single count supports this clone. Relative to the germline gene, one junction end is altered; a read error may explain this. The CDR3 nucleotides read TGTGCCAGCAGTTTGGGAGACGTGTATGGCTACACCTTC. It translates to CASSLGDVYGYTF. V gene TRBV5-6 combines with J gene TRBJ1-2, with D uncertain. The CDR3 loop spans 13 amino acids. Germline lookup yields CDR1 SGHDT and CDR2 YYEEEE.

The chain is built from TRBV5-1 and TRBJ1-5; a weak D match, TRBD1 (6 bases). Trimming stripped 5 bases from V and 7 bases from J, with 16 bases between. In germline, CDR1 is SGHRS, CDR2 YFSETQ. The CDR3 has 14 residues. Here the CDR3 DNA reads TGCGCCAGCAGAGGTGATTCAGGGGAACAGCCCCAGCATTTT. Its protein product is CASRGDSGEQPQHF. Full variable domain (missing parts from reference TRBV5-1 and TRBJ1-5): KAGVTQTPRYLIKTRGQQVTLSCSPISGHRSVSWYQQTPGQGLQFLFEYFSETQRNKGNFPGRFSGRQFSNSRSEMNVSTLELGDSALYLCASRGDSGEQPQHFGDGTRLSIL.

V gene TRBV12-5 combines with J gene TRBJ1-1; 7 bases align to TRBD1. Germline CDR1 is LGHNT and CDR2 is FRNRAP. This CDR3 region has 14 residues. Trimming cost V 1 base and J 3 bases; bases outside gene matches: 2. The CDR3 region has the DNA TGTGCTAGTGGTTTGGCAGGGGGTTACACTGAAGCTTTCTTT. Translating gives CASGLAGGYTEAFF.